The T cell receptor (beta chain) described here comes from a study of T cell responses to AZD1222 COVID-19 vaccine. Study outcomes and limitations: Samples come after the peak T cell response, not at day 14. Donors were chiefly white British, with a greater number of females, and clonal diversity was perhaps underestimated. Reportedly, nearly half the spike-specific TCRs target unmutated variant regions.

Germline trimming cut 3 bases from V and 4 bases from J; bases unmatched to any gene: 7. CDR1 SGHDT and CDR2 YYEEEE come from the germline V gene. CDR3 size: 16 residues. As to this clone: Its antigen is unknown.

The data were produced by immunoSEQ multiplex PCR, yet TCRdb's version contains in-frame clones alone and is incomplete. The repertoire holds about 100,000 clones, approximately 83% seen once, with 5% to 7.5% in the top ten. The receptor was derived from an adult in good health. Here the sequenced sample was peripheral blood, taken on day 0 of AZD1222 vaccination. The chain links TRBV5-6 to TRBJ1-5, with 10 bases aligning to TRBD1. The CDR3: CASSSGTGEFNQPQHF. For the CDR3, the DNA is TGTGCCAGCAGCTCCGGGACAGGGGAATTTAATCAGCCCCAGCATTTT.